The 10 T cell receptor beta chains below were found in one sample sequenced in a study of sequential checkpoint blockade in melanoma. Specified treatment: randomized to nivolumab then ipilimumab (arm A) or the reverse (arm B). Sequencing used immunoSEQ multiplex PCR; TCRdb keeps in-frame clones, though not all of them. The table has under 50,000 clones, 70% to 90% seen once; the top ten hold around an eighth. The sequencing here drew on CD8+ T cells sorted from blood (inferred from file names), taken from a patient given nivolumab and ipilimumab in sequence. These receptors all stem from a human donor with melanoma.

This clone came up a few times. In DNA form, the CDR3 reads TGTGCCAGTATCGAGCGGGACAGGGCAGGGCAGCCCCAGCATTTT. It codes for CASIERDRAGQPQHF. The chain employs TRBV19 and TRBJ1-5, with 9 bases that match TRBD1. Germline CDR1 is LNHDA and CDR2 is SQIVND (reference sequence). The junction had 11 bases not matched to a gene; V was cut back by 7 bases and J by 7 bases. This CDR3 spans 15 amino acids.

The V call is TRBV11-3, the J call TRBJ2-4, with D possibly being TRBD2 (5 bases). This CDR3 comprises 14 residues. CDR1 is SGHNT and CDR2 is YENEEA in the germline V gene. V was clipped by 2 bases and J by 9 bases, with 14 bases between them. CDR3 protein: CASSLRGSGFIQYF. CDR3 DNA: TGTGCCAGCAGCTTAAGAGGGTCGGGGTTCATTCAGTACTTC.

The chain is built from TRBV2 and TRBJ1-4; tentative D call: TRBD1 (5 bases). The germline gives CDR1 SNHLY, CDR2 FYNNEI. V gave up 4 bases and J gave up 6 bases, with 9 bases separating them. This CDR3 spans 13 amino acids. The CDR3 coding sequence is TGTGCCAGCAGTGGTGGGGGGTATGAAAAACTGTTTTTT. It is translated as CASSGGGYEKLFF. Looking up the rest from reference TRBV2 and TRBJ1-4 gives the full variable domain: EPEVTQTPSHQVTQMGQEVILRCVPISNHLYFYWYRQILGQKVEFLVSFYNNEISEKSEIFDDQFSVERPDGSNFTLKIRSTKLEDSAMYFCASSGGGYEKLFFGSGTQLSVL.

Comments on this clone: The junction departs from the called germline gene at one end, perhaps through a read error. The rearrangement links TRBV28 to TRBJ2-7; D is perhaps TRBD1 (6 bases). In germline, CDR1 is MDHEN, CDR2 SYDVKM. This CDR3 spans 15 amino acids. CDR3 nucleotide sequence: TGTGCCAGCAGTCTGAAGGGGGTAACATCTTACGAGCAGTGCTTC. Amino acid sequence: CASSLKGVTSYEQCF.

The CDR3 loop reads CASSGTSLNEQFF. CDR3 bases: TGTGCCAGCTCTGGGACTAGCCTCAATGAGCAGTTCTTC. The chain joins TRBV27 to TRBJ2-1; 9 nucleotides match TRBD2. Per germline, CDR1 MNHEY and CDR2 SMNVEV (reference sequence). The CDR3 consists of 13 residues. With 8 bases clipped from V and 6 bases from J, the junction kept 5 bases outside the gene matches.

This chain links TRBV19 with TRBJ2-1, with 7 positions matching TRBD1. The CDR3 has 12 amino acids. Trimming removed 7 bases from V and 8 bases from J; junction bases left unmatched: 5. CDR1 LNHDA and CDR2 SQIVND come from the germline V gene (reference sequence). CDR3 region: CASKGARYEQFF. Written as DNA, the CDR3 is TGTGCCAGTAAGGGGGCTAGGTATGAGCAGTTCTTC.

V gene TRBV9 combines with J gene TRBJ1-6, with a weak D call TRBD1 (5 bases). The V gene's germline CDR1 is SGDLS and CDR2 YYNGEE. V was trimmed by 4 bases and J by 5 bases, leaving 10 bases between them. The CDR3 length is 14 residues. The CDR3 DNA reads as TGTGCCAGCAGCCCGGCAGGGCATAATTCACCCCTCCACTTT. This encodes CASSPAGHNSPLHF.

This clone was observed a handful of times. The J gene is TRBJ1-5, the V gene TRBV21-1; the listed D gene, TRBD1, was not tested against the DNA. TRBV21-1 represents a pseudogene. This CDR3 spans 18 amino acids. CDR3 nucleotides: TGTGCCAGCAGCAAATTCCCGCAGGTTCAATATAGCAATCAGCCCCAGCATTTT. Residues: CASSKFPQVQYSNQPQHF.

This clone showed up just once. The chain links TRBV7-8 to TRBJ2-5; 11 bases are a match to TRBD2. This CDR3 is 16 amino acids long. Germline values: CDR1 SGHVS, CDR2 FQNEAQ. Trimming took 1 base from V and 1 from J; bases not matched to a gene: 2. The CDR3 DNA reads as TGTGCCAGCAGCTTAGTCCTAGCGGGAGGCCAAGAGACCCAGTACTTC. As protein: CASSLVLAGGQETQYF.

This rearrangement joins TRBV7-9 to TRBJ2-5, with D unclear. The CDR3 length is 14 residues. V was clipped by 1 base and J by 1 base, with 7 bases between them. Germline loops: CDR1 SEHNR, CDR2 FQNEAQ (reference sequence). The CDR3, as DNA: TGTGCCAGCAGCTTAGGAGGCGTCCAAGAGACCCAGTACTTC. Translating gives CASSLGGVQETQYF. The full variable domain, rest sourced from reference TRBV7-9 and TRBJ2-5, is DTGVSQNPRHKITKRGQNVTFRCDPISEHNRLYWYRQTLGQGPEFLTYFQNEAQLEKSRLLSDRFSAERPKGSFSTLEIQRTEQGDSAMYLCASSLGGVQETQYFGPGTRLLVL.